This entry is about one T cell receptor (beta chain). The specificity of this receptor is unknown. No much larger clone exists at a distance of one base, and base qualities are not known. The sample originates from a study of shared clonotypes between healthy human individuals (dated by TCRdb to the early 2020s). At the level of the whole study: The cohort included a few men and two women between 18 and 49 years of age. Between about 0.9 and 9 billion PBMCs per donor were obtained by leukapheresis. For each donor, CD4 naive and CD4 memory were each given three plates, CD8 naive was given two plates, and CD8 memory was given one plate. The study deeply sequenced blood TCR repertoires of five healthy adults to estimate repertoire size and the extent of clonotype sharing between individuals. To increase sequencing depth and limit assay-specific biases, different laboratories used diverse techniques to prepare libraries and sequence TCR repertoires.

Using the deep immunoSEQ assay, TCR CDR3 regions were amplified from genomic DNA by multiplex PCR. Genomic DNA extracted from each cell subset was distributed evenly over all wells of several immunoSEQ 96-well plates, and each plate served as one replicate. For sorted subsets, each replicate PCR was loaded with 200 ng genomic DNA, equivalent to roughly 30,000 T cell genomes. The purified libraries were quantified using a Qubit 3.0 fluorometer, sized with a Bioanalyzer 2100, and then quantified again using the KAPA Library Quantification kit. Every immunoSEQ 96-well plate was sequenced on a separate single-read 150-cycle Illumina NextSeq 550 flow cell. Regarding the original processing steps: The immunoSEQ output contained only junctional sequences without quality scores, so filtering could not match that applied to full-length reads. Sequences were annotated with PyIR, a Python wrapper for IgBLAST v1.9, and V/J genes and CDR3 were assigned using IMGT germline references. Reads with weak V/J assignments (E-value above 1e-6), missing CDR3, stop codons, out-of-frame junctions, or ambiguous translated residues were removed. V3J clonotypes were defined as sequences sharing the same inferred V gene, J gene, and CDR3 amino acid sequence. Percentage overlap between repertoires was computed as shared unique clonotypes divided by the size of the smaller repertoire. RTK rarefaction, the Chao1 estimator, and Recon v2.1 estimates of unobserved clonotypes were used to assess repertoire richness. Generation probabilities for all TCRbeta clonotypes obtained by the gDNA method from several donors were computed using OLGA. TCRdb carries this immuneACCESS record with in-frame sequences only. Its versions omit some clonotypes, under half of them owing to an unresolved V gene in the studies checked, with the rest unexplained. That table gives V, J and clone size, and the DNA gave D and trimming. The sample yields over a million clones; roughly 96% were counted once. Of the sample, approximately 1% falls within the top ten clones.

Results and caveats for the whole study, not just this receptor: Compared with non-shared clonotypes, clonotypes shared by all four sorted-subset donors had higher generation probabilities. Because the study included only a small number of donors, the genetic and exposure-history diversity represented was limited. Incomplete sequencing was indicated by rarefaction of sorted-subset datasets, despite the large sequencing depth. Only blood was sampled, and tissue TCR repertoires likely differ from those in blood. Pairwise subsampling led to the expectation that sequencing depth would affect the degree of clonotype sharing among donors. Estimated clonotype richness was generally larger for naive than for memory subsets. Sharing across four donors was observed for approximately 4.6% of naive CD4, under 4% of naive CD8, over 2% of memory CD4, and over 0.3% of memory CD8 clonotypes.

The donors were healthy, HIV-negative adults who had no recently reported acute infections or vaccinations. Every donor was a Caucasian adult living in Nashville, Tennessee, USA. CD4+ T cells were enriched by magnetic negative selection, after which naive cells were positively selected on CD45RA and the negative fraction was taken as the memory subset. Blood was collected by leukapheresis, and PBMCs were isolated by Ficoll-Histopaque density gradient centrifugation and then cryopreserved in liquid nitrogen vapor phase. Analytical flow cytometry was used to check the purity and quantity of every magnetically sorted T cell population. Each sorted fraction had its genomic DNA isolated and then quantified by UV absorbance on a Nanodrop 2000c. From the cysteine through the phenylalanine, the CDR3 covers 15 amino acids. The retained sequence is limited to the CDR3, 45 bases, with the frame set at the first base. For CDR1 and CDR2, the germline V gene lists SQVTM and ANQGSEA. Trimmed from V: 8 bases; trimmed from J: 0 bases; junction bases lacking a gene match: 5.

The receptor chain draws on TRBV29-1 and TRBJ2-1, with 12 bases in between that match TRBD2. The sequence was obtained from a man aged 25-45 years in good health. The sequencing input was naive CD4+ T cells sorted from blood. In the paper's terms, the cell subset or site label means: CD45RA+ positively selected. This receptor carries the CDR3 CSTGLAGSSYNEQFF. The DNA sequence is as follows: TGCAGCACCGGACTAGCGGGAAGCTCCTACAATGAGCAGTTCTTC.